The 3 T cell receptor beta chains in this list originate from one sample, sequenced in a study of blood T cell repertoires in COVID-19. TCRdb's copy holds only in-frame clones and misses some; the assay was immunoSEQ multiplex PCR. There are about 98,000 clones in the sample; 65% to 90% occur only once, and approximately 11% lies in the top ten. The material sequenced was peripheral blood. The source of these receptors is a man between 65 and 80 years old with active or convalescent COVID-19.

The V call is TRBV5-1, the J call TRBJ2-7, with D perhaps matching TRBD2 (5 bases). The CDR3 has 14 residues. Germline V lookup: CDR1 SGHRS, CDR2 YFSETQ. V was clipped by 2 bases and J by 5 bases, with 14 bases between them. CDR3 bases: TGCGCCAGCAGCTTCGGCTGGATCGGGGACGAGCAGTACTTC. Its translation: CASSFGWIGDEQYF.

The chain combines TRBV21-1 with TRBJ1-5. TRBV21-1 is marked as a pseudogene. The CDR3 loop spans 15 amino acids. The CDR3 coding sequence is TGTGCCAGCAGCAAAGAGGCACAGAGGGATCAGCCCCAGCATTTT. Its translation is CASSKEAQRDQPQHF.

V is TRBV3-1 (or the pseudogene TRBV3-2) and J is TRBJ1-2; 7 nucleotides match TRBD1. The CDR3 sequence is 15 residues long. CDR1 and CDR2 from the germline V gene are LGHDT and YNNKEL (reference sequence). With V trimmed by 6 bases and J by 0 bases, 7 bases remained unmatched. CDR3 in DNA: TGTGCCAGCAGACCCCTAGGACAGGCTAACTATGGCTACACCTTC. This encodes CASRPLGQANYGYTF.